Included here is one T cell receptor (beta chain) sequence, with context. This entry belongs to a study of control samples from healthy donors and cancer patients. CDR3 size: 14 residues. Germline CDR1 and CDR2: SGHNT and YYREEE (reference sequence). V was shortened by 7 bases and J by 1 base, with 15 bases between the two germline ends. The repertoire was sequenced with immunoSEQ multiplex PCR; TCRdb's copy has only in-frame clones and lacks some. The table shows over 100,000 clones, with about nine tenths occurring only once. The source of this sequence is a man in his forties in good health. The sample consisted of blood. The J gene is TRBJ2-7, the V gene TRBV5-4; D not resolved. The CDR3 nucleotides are TGTGCCAGCCCCGTGAGGAACTTATCCTACGAGCAGTACTTC. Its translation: CASPVRNLSYEQYF.